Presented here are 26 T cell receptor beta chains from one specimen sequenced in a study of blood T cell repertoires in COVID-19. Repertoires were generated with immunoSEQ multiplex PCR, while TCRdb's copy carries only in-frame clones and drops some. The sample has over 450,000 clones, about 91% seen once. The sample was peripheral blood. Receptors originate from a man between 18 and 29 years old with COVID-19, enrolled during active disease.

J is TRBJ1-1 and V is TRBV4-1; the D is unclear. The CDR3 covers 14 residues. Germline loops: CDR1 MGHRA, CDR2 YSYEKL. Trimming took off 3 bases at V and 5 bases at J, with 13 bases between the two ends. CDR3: CASSHEWRETEAFF. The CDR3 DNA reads TGCGCCAGCAGCCACGAATGGAGGGAGACTGAAGCTTTCTTT.

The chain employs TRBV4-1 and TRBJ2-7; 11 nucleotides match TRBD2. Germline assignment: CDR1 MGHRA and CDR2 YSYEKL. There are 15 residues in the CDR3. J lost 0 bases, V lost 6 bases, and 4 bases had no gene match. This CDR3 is CASRQLAGGSYEQYF. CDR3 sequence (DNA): TGCGCCAGCAGGCAGCTAGCGGGGGGCTCCTACGAGCAGTACTTC.

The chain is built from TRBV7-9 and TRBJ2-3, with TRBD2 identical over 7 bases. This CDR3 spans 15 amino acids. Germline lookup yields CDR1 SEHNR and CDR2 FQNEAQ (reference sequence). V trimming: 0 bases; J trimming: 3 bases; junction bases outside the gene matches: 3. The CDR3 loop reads CASSLASGRTDTQYF. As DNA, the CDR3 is TGTGCCAGCAGCTTAGCGTCCGGGAGGACAGATACGCAGTATTTT.

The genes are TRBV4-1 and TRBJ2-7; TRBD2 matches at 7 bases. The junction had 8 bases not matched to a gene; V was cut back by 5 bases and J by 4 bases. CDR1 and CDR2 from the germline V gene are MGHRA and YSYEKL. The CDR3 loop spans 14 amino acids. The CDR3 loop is CASSSSSGVYEQYF. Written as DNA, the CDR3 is TGCGCCAGCAGCTCATCAAGCGGGGTTTACGAGCAGTACTTC.

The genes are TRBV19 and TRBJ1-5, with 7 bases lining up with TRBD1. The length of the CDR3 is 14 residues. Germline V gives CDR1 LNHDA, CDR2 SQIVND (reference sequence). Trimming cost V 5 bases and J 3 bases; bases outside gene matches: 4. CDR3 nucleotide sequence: TGTGCCAGTAGTCTCACAGGGGCCAATCAGCCCCAGCATTTT. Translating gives CASSLTGANQPQHF.

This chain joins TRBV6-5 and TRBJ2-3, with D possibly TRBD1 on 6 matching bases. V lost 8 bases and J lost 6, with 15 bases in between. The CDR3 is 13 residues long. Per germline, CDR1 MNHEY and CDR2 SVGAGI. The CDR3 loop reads CASSGHPGDTQYF. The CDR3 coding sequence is TGTGCCAGCTCGGGACACCCAGGGGATACGCAGTATTTT.

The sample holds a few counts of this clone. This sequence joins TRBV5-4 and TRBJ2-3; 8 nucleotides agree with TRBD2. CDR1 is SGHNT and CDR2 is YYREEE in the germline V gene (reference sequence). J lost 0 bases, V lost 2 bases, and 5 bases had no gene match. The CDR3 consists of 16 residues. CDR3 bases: TGTGCCAGCAGCTTACTCGGGGGGGCCAGCACAGATACGCAGTATTTT. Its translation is CASSLLGGASTDTQYF.

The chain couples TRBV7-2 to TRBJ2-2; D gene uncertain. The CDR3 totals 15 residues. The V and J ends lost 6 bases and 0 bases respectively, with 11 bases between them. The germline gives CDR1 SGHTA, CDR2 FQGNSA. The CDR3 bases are TGTGCCAGCAGGGAGAGCTATACGAACACCGGGGAGCTGTTTTTT. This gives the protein CASRESYTNTGELFF.

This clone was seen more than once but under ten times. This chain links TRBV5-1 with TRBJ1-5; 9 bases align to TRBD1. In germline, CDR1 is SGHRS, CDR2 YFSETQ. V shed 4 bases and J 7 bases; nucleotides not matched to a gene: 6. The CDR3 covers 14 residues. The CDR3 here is CASSLDRGGQPQHF. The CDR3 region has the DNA TGCGCCAGCAGCCTGGACAGGGGCGGGCAGCCCCAGCATTTT.

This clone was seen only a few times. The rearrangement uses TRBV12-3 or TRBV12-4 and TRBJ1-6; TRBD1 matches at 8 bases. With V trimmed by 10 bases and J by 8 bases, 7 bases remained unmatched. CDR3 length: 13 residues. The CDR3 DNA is TGTGCCACACGAACAGGGGGAGATTCACCCCTCCACTTT. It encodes CATRTGGDSPLHF.

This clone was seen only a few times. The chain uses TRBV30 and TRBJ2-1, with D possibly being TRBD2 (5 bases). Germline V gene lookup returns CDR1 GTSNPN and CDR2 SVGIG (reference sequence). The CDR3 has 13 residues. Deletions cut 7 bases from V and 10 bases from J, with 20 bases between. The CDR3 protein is CAYAERLLGEQFF. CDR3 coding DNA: TGTGCCTATGCCGAGCGGTTACTTGGGGAGCAGTTCTTC.

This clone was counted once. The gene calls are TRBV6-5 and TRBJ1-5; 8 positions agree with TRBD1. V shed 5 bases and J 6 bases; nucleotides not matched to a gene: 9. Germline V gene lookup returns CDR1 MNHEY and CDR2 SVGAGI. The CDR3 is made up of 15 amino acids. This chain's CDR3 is CASSTQGARAQPQHF. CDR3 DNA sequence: TGTGCCAGCAGTACCCAGGGGGCCCGGGCTCAGCCCCAGCATTTT.

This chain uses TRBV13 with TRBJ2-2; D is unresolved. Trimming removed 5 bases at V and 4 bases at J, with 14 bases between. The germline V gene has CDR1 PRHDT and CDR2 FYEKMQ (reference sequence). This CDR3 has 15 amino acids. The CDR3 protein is CASSPTYTGTGELFF. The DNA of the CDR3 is TGTGCCAGCAGCCCCACCTATACGGGCACCGGGGAGCTGTTTTTT.

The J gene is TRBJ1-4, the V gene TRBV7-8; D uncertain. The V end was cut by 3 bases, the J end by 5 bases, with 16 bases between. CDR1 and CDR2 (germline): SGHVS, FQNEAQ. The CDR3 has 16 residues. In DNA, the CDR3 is TGTGCCAGCAGCTTTGCGTTGGATCGGGTAAATGAAAAACTGTTTTTT. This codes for CASSFALDRVNEKLFF.

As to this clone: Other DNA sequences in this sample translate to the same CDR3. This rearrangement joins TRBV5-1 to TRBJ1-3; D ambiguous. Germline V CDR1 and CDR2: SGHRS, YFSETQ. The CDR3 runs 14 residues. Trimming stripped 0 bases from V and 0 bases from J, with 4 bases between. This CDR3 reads CASSLGSSGNTIYF. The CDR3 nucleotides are TGCGCCAGCAGCTTGGGGAGCTCTGGAAACACCATATATTTT.

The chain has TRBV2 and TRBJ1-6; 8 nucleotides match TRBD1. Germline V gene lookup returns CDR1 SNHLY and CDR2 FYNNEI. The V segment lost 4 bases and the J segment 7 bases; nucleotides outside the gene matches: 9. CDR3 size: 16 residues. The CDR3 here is CASSGSAGGNNSPLHF. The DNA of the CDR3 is TGTGCCAGCAGTGGAAGCGCAGGGGGCAACAATTCACCCCTCCACTTT.

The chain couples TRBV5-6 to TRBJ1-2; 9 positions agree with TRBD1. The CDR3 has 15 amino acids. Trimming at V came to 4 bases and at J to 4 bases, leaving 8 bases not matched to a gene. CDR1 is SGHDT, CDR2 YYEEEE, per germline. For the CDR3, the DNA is TGTGCCAGCAGCGCGGGACCGGGACAGGGCTATGGCTACACCTTC. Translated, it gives CASSAGPGQGYGYTF.

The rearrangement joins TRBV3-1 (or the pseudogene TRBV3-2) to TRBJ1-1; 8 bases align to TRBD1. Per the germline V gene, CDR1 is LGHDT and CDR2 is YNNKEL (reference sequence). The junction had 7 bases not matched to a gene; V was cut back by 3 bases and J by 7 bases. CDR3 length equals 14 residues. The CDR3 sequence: CASSHFRGQDEAFF. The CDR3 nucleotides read TGTGCCAGCAGCCATTTCAGGGGGCAAGATGAAGCTTTCTTT.

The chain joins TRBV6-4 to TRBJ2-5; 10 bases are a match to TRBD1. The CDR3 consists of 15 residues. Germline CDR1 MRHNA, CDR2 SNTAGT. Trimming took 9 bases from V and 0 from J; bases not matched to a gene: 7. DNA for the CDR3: TGTGCCAGAACAGACAGGGGGCGATACCAAGAGACCCAGTACTTC. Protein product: CARTDRGRYQETQYF.

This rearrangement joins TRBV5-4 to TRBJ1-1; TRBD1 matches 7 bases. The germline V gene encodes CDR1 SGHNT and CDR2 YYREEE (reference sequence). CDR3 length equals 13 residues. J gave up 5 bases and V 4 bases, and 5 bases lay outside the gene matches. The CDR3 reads CASSQTGRTEAFF. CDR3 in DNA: TGTGCCAGCAGCCAGACAGGGAGGACTGAAGCTTTCTTT.

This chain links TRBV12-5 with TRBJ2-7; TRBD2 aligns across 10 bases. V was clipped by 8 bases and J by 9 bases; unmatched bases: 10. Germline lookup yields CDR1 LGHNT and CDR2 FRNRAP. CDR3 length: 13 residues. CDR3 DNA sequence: TGTGCTAGTTTGGCTAGCGGGAGTGAGGGGCAGTACTTC. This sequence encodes CASLASGSEGQYF.

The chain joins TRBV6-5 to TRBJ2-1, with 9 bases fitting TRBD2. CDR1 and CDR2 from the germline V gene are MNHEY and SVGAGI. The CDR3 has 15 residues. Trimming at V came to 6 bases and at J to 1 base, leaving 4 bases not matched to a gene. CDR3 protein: CASRILAGSYNEQFF. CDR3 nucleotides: TGTGCCAGCAGGATTCTAGCGGGATCCTACAATGAGCAGTTCTTC.

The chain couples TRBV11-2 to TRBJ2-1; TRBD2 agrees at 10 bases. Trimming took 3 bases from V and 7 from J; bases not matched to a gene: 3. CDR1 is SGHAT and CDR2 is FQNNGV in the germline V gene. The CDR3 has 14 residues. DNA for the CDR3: TGTGCCAGCAGCTTGATGACTAGCGGGAATGAGCAGTTCTTC. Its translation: CASSLMTSGNEQFF.

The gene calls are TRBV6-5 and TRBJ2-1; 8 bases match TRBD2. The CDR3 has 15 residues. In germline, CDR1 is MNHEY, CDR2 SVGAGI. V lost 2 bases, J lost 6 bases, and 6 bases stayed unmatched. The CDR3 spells CASSYKRERGNEQFF. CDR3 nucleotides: TGTGCCAGCAGTTACAAGCGGGAGAGGGGCAATGAGCAGTTCTTC.

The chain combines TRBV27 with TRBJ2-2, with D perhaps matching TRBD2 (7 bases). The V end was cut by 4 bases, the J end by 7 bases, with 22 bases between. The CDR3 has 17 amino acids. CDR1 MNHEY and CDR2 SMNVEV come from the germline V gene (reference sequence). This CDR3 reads CASSSHLWGGQGGELFF. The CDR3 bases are TGTGCCAGCAGTTCCCACCTATGGGGGGGGCAAGGCGGGGAGCTGTTTTTT.

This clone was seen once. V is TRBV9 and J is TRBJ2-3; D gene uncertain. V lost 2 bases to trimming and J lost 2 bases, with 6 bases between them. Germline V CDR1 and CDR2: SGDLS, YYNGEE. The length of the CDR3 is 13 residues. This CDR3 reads CASSVDTTDTQYF. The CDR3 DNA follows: TGTGCCAGCAGCGTCGACACCACAGATACGCAGTATTTT.